The source of this T cell receptor beta chain is a study of blood T cells in healthy people across ages. In germline, CDR1 is LGHNA, CDR2 YSLEER. This CDR3 has 14 residues. V was shortened by 0 bases and J by 3 bases, with 8 bases between the two germline ends. PCR was performed a second time for about 7 to 11 cycles using a sample-barcoded 5' primer and a J-beta primer mix. In TCRdb, the 5' RACE reads were re-called with MiXCR into one record per CDR3 protein. The table has some 1,800,000 distinct CDR3 sequences, about two fifths seen once; the top ten hold roughly 23%. This chain joins TRBV4-3 and TRBJ1-1, with D uncertain. Sequenced input: blood. The source is a human donor in good health. Here the CDR3 reads CASSQDGWDTEAFF. In DNA form, the CDR3 reads TGCGCCAGCAGCCAAGATGGGTGGGACACTGAAGCTTTCTTT.